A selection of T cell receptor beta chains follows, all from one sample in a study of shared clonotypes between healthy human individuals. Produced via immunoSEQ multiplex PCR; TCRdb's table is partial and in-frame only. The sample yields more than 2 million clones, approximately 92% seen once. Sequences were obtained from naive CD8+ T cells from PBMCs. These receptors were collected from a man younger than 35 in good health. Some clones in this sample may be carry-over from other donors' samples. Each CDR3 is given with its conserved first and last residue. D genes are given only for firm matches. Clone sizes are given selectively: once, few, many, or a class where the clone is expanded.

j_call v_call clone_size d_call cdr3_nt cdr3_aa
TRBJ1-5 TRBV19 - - TGTGCCAGTAGTAGCACCGGGACACAGAATCAGCCCCAGCATTTT CASSSTGTQNQPQHF
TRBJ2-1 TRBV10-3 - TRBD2 TGTGCCATCAGGACGACTAGCGGGAGCTCCTACAATGAGCAGTTCTTC CAIRTTSGSSYNEQFF
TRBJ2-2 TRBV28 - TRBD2 TGTGCCAGCAGTCGGGGGGTCGGCTTAGGGACCGGGGAGCTGTTTTTT CASSRGVGLGTGELFF
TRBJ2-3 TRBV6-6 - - TGTGCCAGCAGTTACATGAGGGAGGGCACAGATACGCAGTATTTT CASSYMREGTDTQYF
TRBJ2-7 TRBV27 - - TGTGCCAGCAGTTTATCTGTCGGCGATTCCGGTGTGAACGAGCAGTACTTC CASSLSVGDSGVNEQYF
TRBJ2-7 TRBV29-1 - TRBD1 TGCAGCGTTGAAACCCGTGACAGGGACTACGAGCAGTACTTC CSVETRDRDYEQYF
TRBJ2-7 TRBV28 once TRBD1 TGTGCCAGCAGGAGGGACAGGGGAGGTCGGGAGCAGTACTTC CASRRDRGGREQYF
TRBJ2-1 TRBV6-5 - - TGTGCCAGCACCTCGGGCGAAAATGAGCAGTTCTTC CASTSGENEQFF
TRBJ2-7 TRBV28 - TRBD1 TGTGCCAGCAGTTTTTGGCCAGGCCCGGGACAGCCCCAGGGAGTTTCCTACGAGCAGTACTTC CASSFWPGPGQPQGVSYEQYF
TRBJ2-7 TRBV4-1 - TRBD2 TGCGCCAGCAGCCAAGCGCCGGGAGGGGCTATGGAGCAGTACTTC CASSQAPGGAMEQYF
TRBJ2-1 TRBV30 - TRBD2 TGTGCCTGGGGTCCCAAGCGGGAGATCGGTAATGAGCAGTTCTTC CAWGPKREIGNEQFF
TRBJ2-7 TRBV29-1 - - TGCAGCGTTGGATTCCACAGGGTCGGGAGCTACGAGCAGTACTTC CSVGFHRVGSYEQYF
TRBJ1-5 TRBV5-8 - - TGTGCCAGCAGCAGGTACAGGGTTAATCAGCCCCAGCATTTT CASSRYRVNQPQHF
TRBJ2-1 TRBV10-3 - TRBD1 TGTGCCATTTCCTCCGGGACAGTGGGGAATGAGCAGTTCTTC CAISSGTVGNEQFF
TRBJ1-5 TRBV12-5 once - TGTGCTAGTGGTTTGGGGCATCAGCCCCAGCATTTT CASGLGHQPQHF
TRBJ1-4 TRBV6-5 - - TGTGCCAGCAGTCCAGGGCCCGCAACTAATGAAAAACTGTTTTTT CASSPGPATNEKLFF
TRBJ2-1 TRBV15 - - TGTGCCACCAGCAGAGGGGTCGAAGGCCACAATGAGCAGTTCTTC CATSRGVEGHNEQFF
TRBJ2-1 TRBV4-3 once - TGCGCCAGCAGCCCCCGGCGGGCGAAGGGTTTGTACAATGAGCAGTTCTTC CASSPRRAKGLYNEQFF
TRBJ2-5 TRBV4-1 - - TGCGCCAGCAGCCAAACCTACAGGACGTCGGAGACCCAGTACTTC CASSQTYRTSETQYF
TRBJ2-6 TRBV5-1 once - TGCGCCAGCAAAGAGGGTGGGGCCAACGTCCTGACTTTC CASKEGGANVLTF